This note documents a single T cell receptor (beta chain) sequence. What it binds is unknown. The protocol was immunoSEQ multiplex PCR, while the TCRdb copy is restricted to in-frame clones and leaves out a portion. The table includes some 300,000 clones, approximately 86% detected once. Treatment here: roughly 18 received Ad26.COV2.S at low or high dose, single or two shots; 5 received placebo; per-sample allocation not given. Following the first vaccine or placebo injection, samples were taken on day 63. This CDR3 contains 9 residues. CDR1 SNHLY and CDR2 FYNNEI come from the germline V gene. V was clipped by 4 bases and J by 12 bases, with 6 bases between them. These data are taken from a study of Ad26.COV2.S vaccination and SARS-CoV-2 variants. About the study: Each vaccinee took Ad26.COV2.S intramuscularly, once or twice 56 days apart.

Study-wide findings and caveats: Vaccine and placebo recipients had comparable breadth of non-spike TCRs.

The origin of this receptor is a person aged 18-65 years who received the Ad26.COV2.S COVID-19 vaccine or a placebo. The V call is TRBV2, the J call TRBJ1-2, with D possibly being TRBD1 (6 bases). Specimen: peripheral blood, collected in a trial of Ad26.COV2.S vaccine versus placebo. The CDR3 DNA reads TGTGCCAGCAGTGGGGACAACACCTTC. It codes for CASSGDNTF.